The 30 T cell receptor beta chains below were found in one sample sequenced in a study of T cell responses to AZD1222 COVID-19 vaccine. Produced via immunoSEQ multiplex PCR; TCRdb's table is partial and in-frame only. This sample yields more than 150,000 clones, of which 80% to 90% are seen a single time; about 6.1% belongs to the top ten. The specimen was peripheral blood, collected on day 0 of AZD1222 vaccination. Receptors originate from an adult in good health.

J is TRBJ2-1 and V is TRBV6-5; maybe TRBD1 (6 bases). The germline V gene has CDR1 MNHEY and CDR2 SVGAGI. The length of the CDR3 is 15 residues. Trimming took 0 bases from V and 3 from J, leaving 9 bases between them. For the CDR3, the DNA is TGTGCCAGCAGTTACTCAACAGGGCTCTACAATGAGCAGTTCTTC. It yields the protein CASSYSTGLYNEQFF.

The chain couples TRBV4-1 to TRBJ1-6, with a weak D call TRBD1 (5 bases). CDR1 and CDR2 (germline): MGHRA, YSYEKL. The CDR3 covers 18 residues. Trimming took 1 base from V and 4 from J, leaving 17 bases between them. The CDR3 reads CASSQADNVGIYNSPLHF. CDR3 sequence (DNA): TGCGCCAGCAGCCAAGCGGACAACGTAGGGATTTATAATTCACCCCTCCACTTT.

The J gene is TRBJ1-2, the V gene TRBV14, with D uncertain. Germline values: CDR1 SGHDN, CDR2 FVKESK. The V and J ends lost 1 base and 4 bases respectively, with 10 bases between them. The CDR3 length is 14 residues. The chain's CDR3 is CASSQVPGPYGYTF. CDR3 in DNA: TGTGCCAGCAGCCAAGTCCCAGGACCCTATGGCTACACCTTC.

This clone has only a few counts. V is TRBV24-1 and J is TRBJ2-1; no reliable D call. V lost 8 bases to trimming and J lost 9 bases, with 10 bases between them. In germline, CDR1 is KGHDR, CDR2 SFDVKD. The CDR3 length is 11 residues. The CDR3 loop reads CATNGFGEQFF. Written as DNA, the CDR3 is TGTGCCACCAACGGATTTGGTGAGCAGTTCTTC.

This clone was picked up a small number of times. The chain couples TRBV4-1 to TRBJ1-5; 7 positions match TRBD1. CDR3 length: 16 amino acids. The V segment lost 4 bases and the J segment 2 bases; nucleotides outside the gene matches: 8. Germline assignment: CDR1 MGHRA and CDR2 YSYEKL. CDR3 sequence: CASSPQGGEGNQPQHF. In nucleotides, the CDR3 is TGCGCCAGCAGCCCTCAGGGGGGAGAGGGCAATCAGCCCCAGCATTTT.

The chain carries TRBV2 and TRBJ2-2; tentatively, D is TRBD1 or TRBD2 (8 bases each). The CDR3 is 17 residues long. Between the trimmed V and J ends, which lost 7 bases and 0 bases, there was a span of 18 bases. Germline V gene sequence: CDR1 SNHLY, CDR2 FYNNEI. CDR3 region: CASNRGGTGPNTGELFF. Here the CDR3 DNA reads TGTGCCAGCAACCGCGGGGGGACAGGCCCGAACACCGGGGAGCTGTTTTTT.

The chain has TRBV28 and TRBJ2-4; D remains unclear. The CDR3 has 14 amino acids. CDR1 and CDR2 (germline): MDHEN, SYDVKM. V dropped 6 bases and J dropped 1 base, with 10 bases sitting between them. CDR3 residues: CASSKSGAKNIQYF. CDR3 DNA: TGTGCCAGCAGCAAATCTGGGGCCAAAAACATTCAGTACTTC.

The rearrangement uses TRBV18 and TRBJ2-3, with D perhaps TRBD1 (5 bases). Germline loops: CDR1 KGHSH, CDR2 LQKENI. The CDR3 totals 15 residues. The germline V and J ends were trimmed by 2 bases and 0 bases, with 9 bases remaining between them. As DNA, the CDR3 is TGTGCCAGCTCACCAGTGGCAGGGAGCACAGATACGCAGTATTTT. It specifies CASSPVAGSTDTQYF.

This chain's CDR3 is CASSLDRDYGYTF. The DNA for the CDR3 is TGCGCCAGCAGCTTGGACAGGGACTATGGCTACACCTTC. The genes are TRBV5-1 and TRBJ1-2; a weak D match, TRBD1 (6 bases). V was trimmed by 0 bases and J by 3 bases, leaving 6 bases between them. Germline V CDR1 and CDR2: SGHRS, YFSETQ. The CDR3 has 13 amino acids.

The chain joins TRBV28 to TRBJ1-2; D unclear. The V end was cut by 6 bases, the J end by 4 bases, with 12 bases between. Looked up from germline, CDR1 is MDHEN and CDR2 is SYDVKM. The CDR3 has 13 amino acids. The CDR3 DNA follows: TGTGCCAGCAGCCAAACGACCGGCTATGGCTACACCTTC. Protein sequence: CASSQTTGYGYTF.

The chain has TRBV6-6 and TRBJ2-6; D might be TRBD2 (6 bases). The germline V and J ends were trimmed by 5 bases and 0 bases, with 17 bases remaining between them. The CDR3 has 18 residues. The germline V gene has CDR1 MNHNY and CDR2 SVGAGI (reference sequence). CDR3 amino acids: CASSHGGSKNSGANVLTF. CDR3 nucleotide sequence: TGTGCCAGCAGTCATGGGGGGTCAAAAAACTCTGGGGCCAACGTCCTGACTTTC.

The rearrangement links TRBV5-4 to TRBJ2-7, with D possibly being TRBD1 (5 bases). Per the germline V gene, CDR1 is SGHNT and CDR2 is YYREEE (reference sequence). The CDR3 length is 14 residues. V was trimmed by 3 bases and J by 2 bases, leaving 12 bases between them. This CDR3 is CASSSATETYEQYF. The CDR3 DNA follows: TGTGCCAGCAGCTCTGCGACAGAGACCTACGAGCAGTACTTC.

The J gene is TRBJ1-4, the V gene TRBV2; D is undetermined. CDR1 and CDR2 from the germline V gene are SNHLY and FYNNEI. The CDR3 is 15 amino acids. The V gene lost 7 bases and the J gene lost 5 bases, with 17 bases spanning the gap. CDR3 residues: CASTPSYLPNEKLFF. The DNA of the CDR3 is TGTGCCAGCACCCCCTCATATCTTCCGAATGAAAAACTGTTTTTT.

This chain joins TRBV5-5 and TRBJ2-1, with 8 bases fitting TRBD1. Germline loops: CDR1 SGHKS, CDR2 YYEKEE (reference sequence). This CDR3 is built from 16 residues. Trimming at V came to 3 bases and at J to 5 bases, leaving 10 bases not matched to a gene. This CDR3 reads CASSWAPGTGDNEQFF. In DNA, the CDR3 is TGTGCCAGCAGCTGGGCCCCCGGGACAGGCGACAATGAGCAGTTCTTC.

This sequence joins TRBV6-5 and TRBJ2-5; 8 bases are shared with TRBD2. After removal of 3 bases from V and 5 bases from J, the junction contained 8 bases not matched to a gene. CDR3 length: 15 amino acids. CDR1 is MNHEY, CDR2 SVGAGI, per germline. The CDR3 region has the DNA TGTGCCAGCAGTTATGAAACTAGCGGCGGGGAGACCCAGTACTTC. Residues: CASSYETSGGETQYF.

This chain joins TRBV30 and TRBJ1-5; TRBD1 is a possible D gene (6 bases). Germline lookup yields CDR1 GTSNPN and CDR2 SVGIG (reference sequence). The CDR3 spans 15 residues. The V and J ends lost 1 base and 0 bases respectively, with 10 bases between them. In nucleotides, the CDR3 is TGTGCCTGGAGTGGGACAGCTCATAGCAATCAGCCCCAGCATTTT. It is translated as CAWSGTAHSNQPQHF.

The V call is TRBV18, the J call TRBJ1-4; D ambiguous. Trimming left V 3 bases short and J 11 bases short, with 13 bases between. The CDR3 is 13 amino acids. Germline loops: CDR1 KGHSH, CDR2 LQKENI. The CDR3 reads CASSPRGDWKLFF. The CDR3 coding sequence is TGTGCCAGCTCACCTCGTGGGGATTGGAAACTGTTTTTT. Full variable domain (outside the CDR3, taken from reference TRBV18 and TRBJ1-4): NAGVMQNPRHLVRRRGQEARLRCSPMKGHSHVYWYRQLPEEGLKFMVYLQKENIIDESGMPKERFSAEFPKEGPSILRIQQVVRGDSAAYFCASSPRGDWKLFFGSGTQLSVL.

Comments on this clone: The conserved final phenylalanine or tryptophan is absent from the CDR3, which likely points to a read error. The limits of the CDR3 on the DNA are not certain, so only TCRdb's listed CDR3 is given. This rearrangement joins TRBV6-2 or TRBV6-3 to TRBJ2-2; TRBD2, the D gene given by the table, was not confirmed from the DNA. The V gene's germline CDR1 is MNHEY and CDR2 SVGEGT. The CDR3 is 16 residues long, counting both termini. CDR3 loop: CASSYGGGYHRGAVFL.

The rearrangement links TRBV28 to TRBJ1-1, with 7 bases matching TRBD1. Losses at the gene ends were 4 bases for V and 0 bases for J; bases not matched to a gene: 20. Germline CDR1 reads MDHEN; CDR2 reads SYDVKM. CDR3 length: 20 residues. This CDR3 reads CASSSLKTGDSLGVNTEAFF. The CDR3, as DNA: TGTGCCAGCAGTTCTCTTAAAACCGGGGACAGCTTAGGAGTGAACACTGAAGCTTTCTTT.

The genes are TRBV6-1 and TRBJ1-2; D may be TRBD1 (5 bases). Germline values: CDR1 MNHNS, CDR2 SASEGT. The CDR3 covers 15 residues. Trimming left V 0 bases short and J 4 bases short, with 12 bases between. The CDR3, as DNA: TGTGCCAGCAGTGAAGCCCCGGGACGGCGCTATGGCTACACCTTC. Translation gives CASSEAPGRRYGYTF.

The V and J genes are TRBV5-5 and TRBJ1-4, with D unresolved. Trimming shortened V by 2 bases and J by 1 base, and 9 bases separated the two germline ends. This CDR3 is 15 amino acids long. CDR1 and CDR2 from the germline V gene are SGHKS and YYEKEE (reference sequence). The CDR3 sequence is CASSLTGGTNEKLFF. For the CDR3, the DNA is TGTGCCAGCAGCTTAACCGGAGGAACTAATGAAAAACTGTTTTTT.

This rearrangement joins TRBV18 to TRBJ1-5, with a tentative D call TRBD1 (6 bases). Trimming cost V 3 bases and J 7 bases, with 16 bases left between them. Germline assignment: CDR1 KGHSH and CDR2 LQKENI. There are 15 residues in the CDR3. CDR3 region: CASSPSVGAEQPQHF. In nucleotides, the CDR3 is TGTGCCAGCTCACCGTCAGTGGGGGCAGAACAGCCCCAGCATTTT.

The gene calls are TRBV5-6 and TRBJ2-7; D is unclear. There are 15 residues in the CDR3. V lost 0 bases and J 0 bases, leaving 10 bases between the germline ends. The germline V gene encodes CDR1 SGHDT and CDR2 YYEEEE. The CDR3 nucleotides read TGTGCCAGCAGCTTGGTTGGCTCGAGCTCCTACGAGCAGTACTTC. This codes for CASSLVGSSSYEQYF.

The V and J genes are TRBV5-1 and TRBJ1-2, with TRBD1 identical over 9 bases. The CDR3 is 14 amino acids. Germline loops: CDR1 SGHRS, CDR2 YFSETQ. V lost 5 bases and J lost 2; bases outside the gene matches: 4. The CDR3 region has the DNA TGCGCCAGCAGAACCGGGACAGGGAACTATGGCTACACCTTC. This codes for CASRTGTGNYGYTF.

The chain combines TRBV9 with TRBJ2-3; 9 bases map to TRBD1. The V and J ends lost 0 bases and 4 bases, in that order; junction bases with no gene match: 12. CDR3 length: 18 residues. In germline, CDR1 is SGDLS, CDR2 YYNGEE. The CDR3 spells CASSVGGTGWRVPDTQYF. In DNA, the CDR3 is TGTGCCAGCAGCGTAGGAGGGACAGGGTGGAGAGTGCCAGATACGCAGTATTTT.

The chain has TRBV10-3 and TRBJ1-1, with TRBD1 matching 7 bases. The trim removed 6 bases at V and 2 bases at J, leaving 12 bases unmatched. Germline V gives CDR1 ENHRY, CDR2 SYGVKD. The CDR3 has 16 amino acids. This CDR3 reads CAISGGQIYGNTEAFF. For the CDR3, the DNA is TGTGCCATCAGCGGGGGACAGATCTACGGTAACACTGAAGCTTTCTTT.

V usage is TRBV5-6 and J usage is TRBJ2-2; 9 bases line up with TRBD1. Unmatched junction bases numbered 4, after V lost 1 base and J lost 6 bases. Germline assignment: CDR1 SGHDT and CDR2 YYEEEE. CDR3 length equals 15 residues. The CDR3 DNA reads as TGTGCCAGCAGCTTGAATCACAGGGGGCCCGGGGAGCTGTTTTTT. The encoded protein is CASSLNHRGPGELFF.

There are a few counts of this clone. This sequence joins TRBV10-3 and TRBJ1-5; no clear D. With 4 bases removed from V and 0 bases from J, the gap between germline ends came to 7 bases. Germline-derived CDR1 and CDR2 are ENHRY and SYGVKD. The CDR3 runs 14 residues. In nucleotides, the CDR3 is TGTGCCATCAGTGCCAGTTATAGCAATCAGCCCCAGCATTTT. It codes for CAISASYSNQPQHF.

The chain has TRBV18 and TRBJ2-5, with 13 bases identical to TRBD2. This CDR3 region has 20 residues. From germline, CDR1 is KGHSH and CDR2 LQKENI. The V and J ends lost 3 bases and 1 base, in that order; junction bases with no gene match: 14. CDR3 bases: TGTGCCAGCTCACCTGTCAGGTTGGGACTAGCGGGACCCGCCCAAGAGACCCAGTACTTC. It yields the protein CASSPVRLGLAGPAQETQYF.

This clone was seen more than once but under ten times. The chain is built from TRBV20-1 and TRBJ2-3; D not certain. Germline values: CDR1 DFQATT, CDR2 SNEGSKA (reference sequence). CDR3 length equals 11 residues. The V end was cut by 5 bases, the J end by 2 bases, with 5 bases between. The CDR3 protein is CSAGNTDTQYF. CDR3 coding DNA: TGCAGTGCTGGAAACACAGATACGCAGTATTTT.